This section outlines one TCR beta chain sequence together with its context. Its antigen is currently unknown. A multiplex PCR was run with 60 Vbeta primers and 13 Jbeta primers. Measured with immunoSEQ multiplex PCR; TCRdb has only the in-frame clones, and not every one. The sample holds about 70,000 clones. This entry comes from a study of cytomegalovirus exposure and HLA in healthy donors. Study-level points and caveats: Indistinguishable V segments such as TRBV6-2 and TRBV6-3 were excluded.

The V and J ends lost 8 bases and 0 bases respectively, with 9 bases between them. CDR1 and CDR2 (germline): SNHLY, FYNNEI. The CDR3 totals 13 residues. Healthy bone marrow donors made up the donors. The gene calls are TRBV2 and TRBJ2-3; maybe TRBD1 (5 bases). Sequencing was done on a sample of PBMCs. This receptor was taken from a female donor in good health and CMV-seropositive. In DNA form, the CDR3 reads TGTGCCAGCGGGGCTCTCAGCACAGATACGCAGTATTTT. It is translated as CASGALSTDTQYF.